These 3 T cell receptor beta chains were sequenced from one sample in a study of T cell changes during pregnancy in multiple sclerosis (dated by TCRdb to between 2018 and 2020). Libraries were prepared through the immunoSEQ multiplex PCR assay. The table comes from immuneACCESS by way of TCRdb, which keeps in-frame sequences with V and J called. Part of the clones is missing from these tables; in studies checked, under half for an unresolved V gene and the rest for unknown reasons. Recorded for this sample are under 50,000 clones; just over 90% of them occurred a single time. The ten largest clonotypes hold approximately 0.49% of the sample. The material sequenced was CD4+ T cells from peripheral blood mononuclear cells, taken in the first trimester of pregnancy. All receptors come from a female donor in good health, enrolled as a control in a pregnancy study.

The rearrangement joins TRBV10-3 to TRBJ2-7; TRBD1 aligns across 11 bases. There are 14 residues in the CDR3. Trimming at V came to 2 bases and at J to 5 bases, leaving 2 bases not matched to a gene. CDR1 and CDR2 (germline): ENHRY, SYGVKD. CDR3 sequence reads: CAISEGQGAHEQYF. CDR3 bases: TGTGCCATCAGTGAGGGACAGGGGGCCCACGAGCAGTACTTC.

The chain employs TRBV5-6 and TRBJ1-1; TRBD1 aligns across 10 bases. Germline CDR1 reads SGHDT; CDR2 reads YYEEEE. The CDR3 has 14 amino acids. V trimming: 2 bases; J trimming: 7 bases; junction bases outside the gene matches: 5. The CDR3 DNA reads as TGTGCCAGCAGCTTCGACAGGGGGCAAGGTGAAGCTTTCTTT. Protein sequence: CASSFDRGQGEAFF.

The chain uses TRBV28 and TRBJ1-5; D remains unclear. This CDR3 has 16 amino acids. Trimming shortened V by 5 bases and J by 5 bases, and 19 bases separated the two germline ends. In germline, CDR1 is MDHEN, CDR2 SYDVKM. CDR3 DNA sequence: TGTGCCAGCAGTAGGAGCGACCGGGTATTCTATCAGCCCCAGCATTTT. Its translation: CASSRSDRVFYQPQHF.